This passage covers 25 T cell receptor beta chains from one sample sequenced in a study of response to subunit inactivated influenza vaccine. TCRdb analysed the RT-PCR reads with MiXCR anew, one entry per CDR3 protein. The table has 590,000 or so distinct CDR3 sequences, 12% to 15% seen once. This sample comprised PBMCs from blood, obtained about 14 days before vaccination. These receptor sequences come from a man between 45 and 60 years old who received an inactivated influenza vaccine.

This clonotype has more than one count but fewer than ten. J is TRBJ2-7 and V is TRBV7-2, with TRBD2 identical over 9 bases. V was clipped by 5 bases and J by 2 bases; unmatched bases: 13. Germline-derived CDR1 and CDR2 are SGHTA and FQGNSA. This CDR3 region has 17 residues. CDR3 nucleotide sequence: TGTGCCAGCAGCCCAGCGGGGGGACTGCCTATCACCTACGAGCAGTACTTC. It yields the protein CASSPAGGLPITYEQYF.

This clonotype has more than one count but fewer than ten. V gene TRBV11-3 combines with J gene TRBJ2-4, with D perhaps TRBD1 (6 bases). V gave up 0 bases and J gave up 4 bases, with 13 bases separating them. The germline V gene encodes CDR1 SGHNT and CDR2 YENEEA. The CDR3 extends over 16 amino acids. CDR3 nucleotides: TGTGCCAGCAGCTTAGATCATGTAGGGGGTAAAAACATTCAGTACTTC. Protein product: CASSLDHVGGKNIQYF. The full variable domain, with the rest looked up from reference TRBV11-3 and TRBJ2-4, is EAGVVQSPRYKIIEKKQPVAFWCNPISGHNTLYWYLQNLGQGPELLIRYENEEAVDDSQLPKDRFSAERLKGVDSTLKIQPAELGDSAVYLCASSLDHVGGKNIQYFGAGTRLSVL.

V is TRBV25-1 and J is TRBJ1-3; D call uncertain. Germline CDR1 MGHDK, CDR2 SYGVNS. Between the trimmed V and J ends, which lost 1 base and 4 bases, there was a span of 14 bases. The CDR3 runs to 16 residues. The CDR3 here is CASSESVGIFGNTIYF. For the CDR3, the DNA is TGTGCCAGCAGTGAATCTGTAGGTATTTTCGGAAACACCATATATTTT. The full variable domain, its missing parts supplied by reference TRBV25-1 and TRBJ1-3, is EADIYQTPRYLVIGTGKKITLECSQTMGHDKMYWYQQDPGMELHLIHYSYGVNSTEKGDLSSESTVSRIRTEHFPLTLESARPSHTSQYLCASSESVGIFGNTIYFGEGSWLTVV.

The gene calls are TRBV10-3 and TRBJ2-7; no clear D. The CDR3 contains 14 residues. Trimming stripped 2 bases from V and 6 bases from J, with 14 bases between. Germline lookup yields CDR1 ENHRY and CDR2 SYGVKD. CDR3: CAISEGRRVGEQYF. In nucleotides, the CDR3 is TGTGCCATCAGTGAGGGTCGACGCGTTGGCGAGCAGTACTTC.

The V gene is TRBV5-1, the J gene TRBJ2-7, with TRBD1 matching over 7 bases. Germline V gene data show CDR1 as SGHRS and CDR2 as YFSETQ. The CDR3 consists of 13 residues. The J segment lost 3 bases and the V segment lost 5 bases, leaving 5 bases of the junction unmatched. The CDR3 region has the DNA TGCGCCAGCAGACCCGGGACAGACTACGAGCAGTACTTC. Its protein is CASRPGTDYEQYF.

V usage is TRBV4-1 and J usage is TRBJ2-3; D is possibly TRBD2 (5 bases). V lost 2 bases and J 0 bases, leaving 12 bases between the germline ends. Germline loops: CDR1 MGHRA, CDR2 YSYEKL. The CDR3 covers 16 residues. The CDR3 here is CASSQFLAGSTDTQYF. DNA of the CDR3: TGCGCCAGCAGCCAATTCCTTGCGGGCAGCACAGATACGCAGTATTTT.

This clonotype was observed many times. The CDR3 DNA follows: TGCGCCAGCAGCCAAGATTGGGATCAGCCCCAGCATTTT. Protein product: CASSQDWDQPQHF. The chain recombines TRBV4-1 with TRBJ1-5, with D hard to call. Germline V CDR1 and CDR2: MGHRA, YSYEKL. CDR3 length: 13 amino acids. V was pared by 0 bases and J by 5 bases, with 5 bases between.

This clonotype was detected ten times or more. The CDR3 here is CASRYPGATGELFF. DNA of the CDR3: TGTGCCAGCAGATATCCCGGGGCTACCGGGGAGCTGTTTTTT. The rearrangement joins TRBV12-3 or TRBV12-4 to TRBJ2-2; D could derive from TRBD1 or TRBD2 (5 bases each). The V end was cut by 6 bases, the J end by 5 bases, with 13 bases between. The CDR3 consists of 14 residues.

This rearrangement joins TRBV29-1 to TRBJ2-5; no definite D call. The germline V gene encodes CDR1 SQVTM and CDR2 ANQGSEA. Trimming left V 1 base short and J 0 bases short, with 9 bases between. There are 14 residues in the CDR3. The CDR3 loop reads CSVEVGKYQETQYF. In DNA, the CDR3 is TGCAGCGTTGAAGTTGGAAAGTACCAAGAGACCCAGTACTTC.

The genes are TRBV5-5 and TRBJ2-3; D unclear. Germline V gene sequence: CDR1 SGHKS, CDR2 YYEKEE (reference sequence). The CDR3 extends over 15 amino acids. Trimming cost V 0 bases and J 3 bases, with 11 bases left between them. CDR3 nucleotides: TGTGCCAGCAGCTTGGAGCCCACTGGGACAGATACGCAGTATTTT. Translating it yields CASSLEPTGTDTQYF.

This clonotype turned up a few times. The J gene is TRBJ2-3, the V gene TRBV6-5; no clear D. The CDR3 spans 15 residues. The V and J ends lost 4 bases and 1 base respectively, with 12 bases between them. CDR1 is MNHEY, CDR2 SVGAGI, per germline. The CDR3 DNA reads TGTGCCAGCAGTTTCGGCCAACCTCGCACAGATACGCAGTATTTT. Amino acid sequence: CASSFGQPRTDTQYF.

This clonotype was detected a few times. The chain combines TRBV4-2 with TRBJ2-5; D possibly matches TRBD1 or TRBD2 (6 bases each). The germline CDR1 and CDR2 sequences are LGHNA and YNFKEQ. This CDR3 region has 15 residues. The germline V and J ends were trimmed by 1 base and 1 base, with 10 bases remaining between them. The CDR3 region is CASSQGGDIQETQYF. In DNA form, the CDR3 reads TGTGCCAGCAGCCAAGGGGGGGACATCCAAGAGACCCAGTACTTC.

There are many counts of this clonotype. The chain has TRBV10-1 and TRBJ2-2; 11 bases are shared with TRBD2. Per the germline V gene, CDR1 is WNHNN and CDR2 is SYGVQD (reference sequence). CDR3 length: 16 residues. Losses at the gene ends were 2 bases for V and 5 bases for J; bases not matched to a gene: 4. CDR3 in amino acids: CASSEGLAGPTGELFF. CDR3 nucleotide sequence: TGCGCCAGCAGTGAGGGACTAGCGGGTCCAACCGGGGAGCTGTTTTTT.

This clonotype occurred a few times. V usage is TRBV5-1 and J usage is TRBJ1-1; 9 bases are a match to TRBD1. The J segment lost 5 bases and the V segment lost 4 bases, leaving 6 bases of the junction unmatched. CDR3 length equals 14 residues. Germline assignment: CDR1 SGHRS and CDR2 YFSETQ. The CDR3, as DNA: TGCGCCAGCAGCGTACAGGGGGCTAGGACTGAAGCTTTCTTT. Its translation is CASSVQGARTEAFF.

The rearrangement uses TRBV29-1 and TRBJ2-3, with 9 bases aligning to TRBD2. This CDR3 contains 16 residues. After removal of 3 bases from V and 1 base from J, the junction contained 8 bases not matched to a gene. The germline V gene has CDR1 SQVTM and CDR2 ANQGSEA. The CDR3 here is CSVDLAGVLGTDTQYF. CDR3 DNA sequence: TGCAGCGTTGATTTAGCGGGGGTCTTGGGCACAGATACGCAGTATTTT.

The V call is TRBV28, the J call TRBJ2-7; tentatively, D is TRBD1 or TRBD2 (6 bases each). The length of the CDR3 is 12 residues. With 7 bases removed from V and 12 bases from J, the gap between germline ends came to 19 bases. The germline V gene has CDR1 MDHEN and CDR2 SYDVKM. CDR3 in DNA: TGTGCCAGCACTAATTTAGGGGGGCTCAGGTACTTC. This codes for CASTNLGGLRYF.

DNA of the CDR3: TGTGCCAGCAGCCCGGGACAGAAAGAGACCCAGTACTTC. Encoded protein: CASSPGQKETQYF. The rearrangement joins TRBV12-3 or TRBV12-4 to TRBJ2-5; 7 positions agree with TRBD1. Trimming cost V 6 bases and J 3 bases; bases outside gene matches: 4. This CDR3 contains 13 residues.

This clonotype was recorded only once. The rearrangement links TRBV5-1 to TRBJ2-1; 11 bases match TRBD2. CDR3 length: 16 amino acids. The germline V gene encodes CDR1 SGHRS and CDR2 YFSETQ. The V and J ends lost 5 bases and 5 bases, in that order; junction bases with no gene match: 9. The DNA of the CDR3 is TGCGCCAGCAGAAGGACCGGGACTAGCGGAAACAATGAGCAGTTCTTC. This encodes CASRRTGTSGNNEQFF.

Only a few counts were recorded for this clonotype. V usage is TRBV6-2 or TRBV6-3 and J usage is TRBJ2-1, with 9 bases identical to TRBD2. Trimming removed 0 bases from V and 7 bases from J; junction bases left unmatched: 7. CDR3 size: 16 residues. In germline, CDR1 is MNHEY, CDR2 SVGEGT. The CDR3 protein is CASSYSRGGAGNEQFF. CDR3 coding DNA: TGTGCCAGCAGTTACTCGCGCGGGGGGGCTGGTAATGAGCAGTTCTTC.

The J gene is TRBJ2-2, the V gene TRBV12-3 or TRBV12-4, with 10 bases identical to TRBD2. The CDR3 covers 15 residues. The trim removed 4 bases at V and 6 bases at J, leaving 5 bases unmatched. This CDR3 reads CASSSASGSPGELFF. The CDR3 DNA sequence: TGTGCCAGCAGTTCGGCTAGCGGGAGTCCCGGGGAGCTGTTTTTT.

The chain uses TRBV20-1 and TRBJ2-5; D may be TRBD2 (7 bases). This CDR3 is 13 amino acids long. Looked up from germline, CDR1 is DFQATT and CDR2 is SNEGSKA (reference sequence). V lost 1 base to trimming and J lost 5 bases, with 11 bases between them. The CDR3 loop is CSARAGGAETQYF. The CDR3 nucleotides read TGCAGTGCTAGAGCGGGGGGCGCTGAGACCCAGTACTTC.

The chain recombines TRBV5-1 with TRBJ1-4; D is uncertain. The CDR3 contains 13 residues. Germline V gene data show CDR1 as SGHRS and CDR2 as YFSETQ. Trimming cost V 0 bases and J 1 base, with 1 base left between them. The CDR3 protein is CASSLGTNEKLFF. CDR3 bases: TGCGCCAGCAGCTTGGGAACTAATGAAAAACTGTTTTTT.

The V call is TRBV20-1, the J call TRBJ2-1; TRBD2 matches at 12 bases. The CDR3 has 16 residues. CDR1 and CDR2 (germline): DFQATT, SNEGSKA (reference sequence). After removal of 0 bases from V and 0 bases from J, the junction contained 0 bases not matched to a gene. CDR3 coding DNA: TGCAGTGCTAGAGAACTAGCGGGGGGCTCCTACAATGAGCAGTTCTTC. It is translated as CSARELAGGSYNEQFF.

This clonotype was seen a handful of times. For the CDR3, the DNA is TGTGCCAGCAGCTACAAAAGCTCCTACGAGCAGTACTTC. Translating gives CASSYKSSYEQYF. The rearrangement joins TRBV5-6 to TRBJ2-7; D is unclear. Deletions cut 3 bases from V and 0 bases from J, with 7 bases between. Germline CDR1 SGHDT, CDR2 YYEEEE. The CDR3 is 13 residues long.

This clonotype was seen many times. Written as DNA, the CDR3 is TGTGCCAGCAGCCACAGGGACGTAAGAACCTACGAGCAGTACTTC. This sequence encodes CASSHRDVRTYEQYF. The chain combines TRBV3-1 with TRBJ2-7, with D possibly called TRBD1 or TRBD2 (5 bases each). V was trimmed by 3 bases and J by 2 bases, leaving 14 bases between them. The CDR3 runs 15 residues. Germline lookup yields CDR1 LGHDT and CDR2 YNNKEL (reference sequence).